The 4 T cell receptor beta chains reported below all come from one sample, sequenced in a study of T-cell memory formation after mild COVID-19. One entry per CDR3 protein results from TCRdb running MiXCR on the 5' RACE reads. This table has fewer than 250,000 distinct CDR3 sequences, around 25% appearing once. Sequenced material: PBMCs or a T cell subset sorted from them (not recorded which). The receptors derive from an adult woman who had mild COVID-19 (a few samples of this study predate the infection). Cell type and time point are not known.

Comments on this clonotype: A much larger clonotype is one base distant, so this may be a read error. The chain has TRBV6-1 and TRBJ1-2, with unresolved D. Germline V gene lookup returns CDR1 MNHNS and CDR2 SASEGT. The CDR3 runs 13 residues. Here the CDR3 DNA reads TGTGGCAGCAGTGAAGTCGCCAGCTATGGCTACACCTTC. This encodes CGSSEVASYGYTF.

J is TRBJ1-1 and V is TRBV24-1; possible D gene TRBD1, 5 bases. The ends were cut back, 7 bases at V and 6 bases at J, with 11 bases in the middle. The germline CDR1 and CDR2 sequences are KGHDR and SFDVKD. The CDR3 is 12 residues long. DNA for the CDR3: TGTGCCACCAGATCAGAGGGGCCTGAAGCTTTCTTT. It encodes CATRSEGPEAFF.

This clonotype was seen many times. The chain links TRBV12-3 or TRBV12-4 to TRBJ1-2; 7 nucleotides match TRBD1. V trimming: 3 bases; J trimming: 4 bases; junction bases outside the gene matches: 2. CDR3 length: 13 residues. CDR3 sequence: CASSFSGGYGYTF. CDR3 nucleotides: TGTGCCAGCAGTTTTTCAGGGGGCTATGGCTACACCTTC.

The chain carries TRBV12-3 or TRBV12-4 and TRBJ1-1, with D possibly matching TRBD1 (5 bases). This CDR3 is built from 14 residues. The ends were cut back, 4 bases at V and 2 bases at J, with 11 bases in the middle. This CDR3 reads CASSSGDRNTEAFF. CDR3 DNA: TGTGCCAGCAGTTCGGGGGACCGAAACACTGAAGCTTTCTTT.